The clone carrying this TCR beta chain was detected only a few times. The record originates from a study of PD-1 blockade in classical Hodgkin lymphoma. At the level of the study: Every 2 weeks, patients had 3 mg/kg nivolumab intravenously.

Method: immunoSEQ multiplex PCR; TCRdb's copy keeps in-frame clones and lacks some. The data contain around 20,000 clones, 70% to 90% of them singletons. All the patients suffered relapse after autologous stem cell transplantation, and brentuximab vedotin exposure differed. Complete response, partial response or progressive disease was each patient's best response. This clonotype was obtained from a human donor with classical Hodgkin lymphoma. Sequenced here: peripheral blood mononuclear cells (PBMCs), sampled before the second cycle of nivolumab.

The CDR3 sequence is CASSLVTVGTEAFF. CDR3 sequence (DNA): TGTGCCAGCAGCTTGGTGACCGTAGGCACTGAAGCTTTCTTT. This chain joins TRBV7-9 and TRBJ1-1, with D hard to call. The CDR3 runs to 14 residues. Trimming cost V 3 bases and J 4 bases, with 12 bases left between them. Germline lookup yields CDR1 SEHNR and CDR2 FQNEAQ (reference sequence).